This record concerns one T cell receptor beta chain sequence. The antigen is not known. Assay: immunoSEQ multiplex PCR; the TCRdb copy retains only in-frame clones and omits some. This sample carries tens of thousands of clones, 90% of them seen once, and the ten largest clones take about 5%. Trimming took 3 bases from V and 4 from J; bases not matched to a gene: 6. This CDR3 has 16 amino acids. The germline gives CDR1 SGDLS, CDR2 YYNGEE. These data originate in a study of OX40 agonist ivuxolimab in advanced cancers. Study-level information: Eligibility admitted prior anti-PD-1, anti-PD-L1 or anti-CTLA-4 therapy; approximately 40% had some.

Findings of the study overall: It was also the case that some nonresponders had low normalized T-cell clonal expansion. At doses 0.1 to 3.0 mg/kg, CD4+ and CD8+ clones expanded.

The clonotype was recovered from an adult with an advanced solid tumor such as melanoma, head and neck, liver or kidney cancer. This material consisted of CD4+ or CD8+ T cells sorted from blood, taken in a trial of the OX40 agonist ivuxolimab. This rearrangement joins TRBV9 to TRBJ2-6; the match to TRBD1 covers 8 bases. The CDR3 nucleotides read TGTGCCAGCAGCGAGAGCAGGGGGCTAGGGGCCAACGTCCTGACTTTC. This translates into CASSESRGLGANVLTF. Based on the CDR3 plus reference TRBV9 and TRBJ2-6, the full variable domain is DSGVTQTPKHLITATGQRVTLRCSPRSGDLSVYWYQQSLDQGLQFLIQYYNGEERAKGNILERFSAQQFPDLHSELNLSSLELGDSALYFCASSESRGLGANVLTFGAGSRLTVL.